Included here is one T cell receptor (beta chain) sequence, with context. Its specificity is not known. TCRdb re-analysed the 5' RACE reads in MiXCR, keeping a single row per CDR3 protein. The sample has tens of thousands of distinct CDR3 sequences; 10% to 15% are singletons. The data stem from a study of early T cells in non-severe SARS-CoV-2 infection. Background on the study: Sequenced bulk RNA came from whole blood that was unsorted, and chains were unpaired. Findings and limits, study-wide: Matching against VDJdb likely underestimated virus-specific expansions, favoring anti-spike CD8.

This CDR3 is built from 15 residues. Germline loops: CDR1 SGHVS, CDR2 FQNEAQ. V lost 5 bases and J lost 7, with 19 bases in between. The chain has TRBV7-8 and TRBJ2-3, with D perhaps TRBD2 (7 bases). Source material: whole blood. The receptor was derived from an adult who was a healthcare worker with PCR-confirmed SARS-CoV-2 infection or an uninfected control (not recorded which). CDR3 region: CASSHGGGSGNTQYF. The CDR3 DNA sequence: TGTGCCAGCAGCCACGGGGGCGGGAGTGGGAATACGCAGTATTTT.